Sequencing of this T cell receptor (beta chain) was carried out in a study of blood T cell repertoires in COVID-19. Study-wide context: PBMCs, B-cell-depleted T cells, or T cells were the source of the cDNA or gDNA that made up the material.

Generated by immunoSEQ multiplex PCR, the TCRdb table keeps only in-frame clones and is missing some. The sample holds about 190,000 clones, 76% seen once. The study assigned cohorts using participant-reported clinical history. The CDR3 is 17 amino acids. Per germline, CDR1 SGHTA and CDR2 FQGTGA. The ends lost 6 bases at V and 5 bases at J; junction bases unmatched: 13. This sequence was found in a woman between 50 and 59 years old with acute COVID-19. Sequences were obtained from PBMCs or T cells enriched from blood (not recorded which). The chain has TRBV7-3 and TRBJ2-3, with 11 positions matching TRBD2. DNA of the CDR3: TGTGCCAGCAGTACTACCTCACTAGCGGGGGATGTAGATACGCAGTATTTT. It encodes CASSTTSLAGDVDTQYF.